Described below is a single TCR beta chain sequence and its context. The data were taken from a study of blood T cell repertoires in COVID-19. For the study at large: PBMCs, B-cell-depleted T cells, or T cells provided the cDNA or gDNA that made up the material.

Measured with immunoSEQ multiplex PCR; TCRdb has only the in-frame clones, and not every one. The data contain about 83,000 clones, roughly 80% of them singletons. This CDR3 region has 13 residues. Trimming took off 3 bases at V and 4 bases at J, with 10 bases between the two ends. The germline V gene encodes CDR1 GTSNPN and CDR2 SVGIG (reference sequence). The clonotype originates from a woman of 80 years or more with acute or convalescent COVID-19. What was sequenced was peripheral blood. This chain connects TRBV30 to TRBJ1-3, with a weak D call TRBD1 (5 bases). The CDR3 protein is CAWSSAGGNTIYF. CDR3 DNA sequence: TGTGCCTGGAGCTCGGCAGGGGGAAACACCATATATTTT.